This T cell receptor beta chain appears in the sequencing data of a study of blood T cell repertoires in COVID-19. Study-wide background: Collection of acute and convalescent COVID-19 samples took place in the United States, Italy and Spain. T cells, B-cell-depleted T cells, or PBMCs supplied cDNA or gDNA.

Germline V gene sequence: CDR1 SGHVS, CDR2 FQNEAQ. Trimming removed 6 bases from V and 3 bases from J, with 18 bases in between. The CDR3 loop spans 15 amino acids. Authors' analysis steps: Scientists estimated how many nucleated cells there were by amplifying reference gene primers. The table came from immunoSEQ multiplex PCR; TCRdb's copy has only in-frame clones and leaves some out. V, J and clone size derive from that table, while D and trimming were established from the DNA sequence. The sample has 85,000 to 100,000 clones, roughly four fifths seen once; the top ten hold 24%. V and J are TRBV7-8 and TRBJ2-7, with a possible D match to TRBD2 (5 bases). Material for sequencing was peripheral blood. This receptor was taken from a human donor in a cohort sampled during active COVID-19. The CDR3 region has the DNA TGTGCCAGCAGAAAAAGAGAAGGGAGAAACTACGAGCAGTACTTC. Protein product: CASRKREGRNYEQYF.